This T cell receptor (beta chain) was sequenced in a study of graft-versus-host responses after intestinal transplantation. Study overall: Those transplanted obtained multivisceral, liver-intestinal, or isolated intestinal grafts. Uniformly, recipients were administered anti-thymocyte globulin induction with subsequent tacrolimus and steroids for three to four years.

Some clones are missing from TCRdb's copy, which holds only in-frame ones; the method was immunoSEQ multiplex PCR. The table has about 8,900 clones, about a quarter seen once. Responders (around 200,000, CFSE-labeled) were co-plated with around 200,000 irradiated, violet-dye-labeled stimulators. Upon completion of the reaction, proliferating CFSE-low responders, both CD3+CD4+ and CD3+CD8+, were sorted. From germline, CDR1 is MNHNY and CDR2 SVGAGI (reference sequence). With 6 bases clipped from V and 3 bases from J, the junction kept 5 bases outside the gene matches. The length of the CDR3 is 14 residues. Study-level findings and limits: The authors found GvH clones in recipient marrow, some appearing first in ileum or blood.

This receptor was identified in a human patient who was an organ donor for intestinal transplantation. The material was alloreactive CD8+ T cells from a mixed lymphocyte reaction culture, obtained before transplantation. Subset of the sample: CFSE-low proliferating T cells sorted from roughly six-day pre-transplant mixed lymphocyte reaction (GvH or HvG direction). This chain connects TRBV6-6 to TRBJ2-1, with TRBD2 identical over 7 bases. CDR3 in amino acids: CASRVPGGYNEQFF. For the CDR3, the DNA is TGTGCCAGCAGAGTCCCGGGAGGCTACAATGAGCAGTTCTTC.